This T cell receptor beta chain is from a study of early stage breast cancer tumors. Study summary: Of around 16 invasive breast tumors, more than ten were hormone receptor-positive, HER2-negative.

Blood replicates held 0.5 ug DNA, tumor or normal breast roughly 1.5 ug, two each. Sequencing was performed with immunoSEQ multiplex PCR; in TCRdb, only in-frame clones are kept and a portion is missing. The data hold 35,000 to 45,000 clones, with over 70% observed a single time. The CDR3 loop spans 12 amino acids. V was pared by 0 bases and J by 6 bases, with 6 bases between. The germline CDR1 and CDR2 sequences are SGHNT and YYREEE (reference sequence). In its sample, this clone was seen a few times. The receptor was derived from a person aged 55 to 75 with breast cancer. The chain joins TRBV5-4 to TRBJ1-1; TRBD1 might be the D (6 bases). The sample taken for sequencing was blood. CDR3 coding DNA: TGTGCCAGCAGCTTGGAGGGGGCTGAAGCTTTCTTT. It translates to CASSLEGAEAFF.